This is a list of T cell receptor beta chains from one sample in a study of blood T cell repertoires in COVID-19. The method was immunoSEQ multiplex PCR; TCRdb's version includes in-frame clones alone and lacks a portion of them. This table has roughly 31,000 clones, around 91% appearing once. Sequencing used peripheral blood. The receptors shown here come from a man in his sixties with acute or convalescent COVID-19. The CDR3 runs from the conserved cysteine through the conserved F or W. D genes are given only for firm matches. Size values are once, few and many counts, or a class for expanded clones, and some rows have none.

cdr3_nt cdr3_aa v_call d_call clone_size j_call
TGTGCCAGCAACCTCCCCGGGGTTCACTATGGCTACACCTTC CASNLPGVHYGYTF TRBV7-9 NA NA TRBJ1-2
TGTGCCAGCAGTTTGGCCCCTACTAGCGATTCCTACGAGCAGTACTTC CASSLAPTSDSYEQYF TRBV27 TRBD2 NA TRBJ2-7
TGTGCCAGCTCACCACCGTTAGGAACAGCAAACTTTTACGAGCAGTACTTC CASSPPLGTANFYEQYF TRBV18 NA once TRBJ2-7
TGTGCCAGTAGTATATCAGGTTGGGGGCCCAATCAGCCCCAGCATTTT CASSISGWGPNQPQHF TRBV19 NA NA TRBJ1-5
TGTGCCAGCACCTTACGGGGTTTGCCCCAGCATTTT CASTLRGLPQHF TRBV28 NA once TRBJ1-5
TGTGCCAGCAGCCGCAGGGTTCACACTGAAGCTTTCTTT CASSRRVHTEAFF TRBV6-5 NA NA TRBJ1-1
TGTGCCAGCAGTTCACAGGGGTTTGGCTACACCTTC CASSSQGFGYTF TRBV27 TRBD1 NA TRBJ1-2
TGTGCCAGCAGCCCGCGGACAGGGGGCTTTTCTAGCTCCTACAATGAGCAGTTCTTC CASSPRTGGFSSSYNEQFF TRBV11-2 TRBD1 NA TRBJ2-1
TGTGCCAGCAGACAGGGGGCAGGTCAGCCCCAGCATTTT CASRQGAGQPQHF TRBV6-5 TRBD1 once TRBJ1-5
TGTGCCAGCAGTTACGACCCAGCAGGGATCGGGGAGCTGTTTTTT CASSYDPAGIGELFF TRBV6-5 NA NA TRBJ2-2
TGTGCCAGTCCCAAAAACACGAACACTGAAGCTTTCTTT CASPKNTNTEAFF TRBV6-5 NA NA TRBJ1-1
TGTGCCAGCAGCCAAGCACAGGGCGAGGATGAGCAGTTCTTC CASSQAQGEDEQFF TRBV4-2 NA NA TRBJ2-1
TGTGCCAGCACACGAAAACGGGTAGATACGCAGTATTTT CASTRKRVDTQYF TRBV28 NA NA TRBJ2-3
TGTGCCAGCAGCTCGGACAGGGTCGGTGAAAAACTGTTTTTT CASSSDRVGEKLFF TRBV5-5 TRBD1 NA TRBJ1-4
TGTGCCAGCAGTTACCCCCCAGGGGGCCCATACAATGAGCAGTTCTTC CASSYPPGGPYNEQFF TRBV6-6 TRBD1 few TRBJ2-1
TGTGCCAGCTCGGGGGGGACGTCAAGCACAGATACGCAGTATTTT CASSGGTSSTDTQYF TRBV18 TRBD2 once TRBJ2-3
TGTGCCATCGGGACTTCCGCTAACTATGGCTACACCTTC CAIGTSANYGYTF TRBV7-9 NA NA TRBJ1-2
TGTGCCAGCATTAGGACCCCTGGGGCCAATGAGCAGTTCTTC CASIRTPGANEQFF TRBV28 NA NA TRBJ2-1
TGTGCCAGCAGGAGGACAGGGGCCATTCAGTACTTC CASRRTGAIQYF TRBV2 TRBD1 NA TRBJ2-4
TGCGCCAGCAGCCCACTGGGACAGGGGGAACGAGAGACCCAGTACTTC CASSPLGQGERETQYF TRBV4-1 TRBD1 NA TRBJ2-5
TGTGCCACCACCCTCGGGAATGAGCAGTTCTTC CATTLGNEQFF TRBV3-1/TRBV3-2 NA NA TRBJ2-1
TGTGCCAGCAGGATCACCTCCGGGACTACCTACGAGCAGTACTTC CASRITSGTTYEQYF TRBV27 TRBD2 NA TRBJ2-7
TGTGCCAGCTCACGGGCAACGAGCAATCAGCCCCAGCATTTT CASSRATSNQPQHF TRBV18 NA once TRBJ1-5
TGTGCCAGCAGCCTCGGGACAGGGCAATCACCCCTCCACTTT CASSLGTGQSPLHF TRBV11-3 TRBD1 NA TRBJ1-6
TGTGCCAGCAGCTTATTCGACCGGGACAGGGAGAGTTACACCTTC CASSLFDRDRESYTF TRBV7-9 TRBD1 NA TRBJ1-2
TGTGCCAGCGGAGTTGAAGCGCAAGAGACCCAGTACTTC CASGVEAQETQYF TRBV2 NA NA TRBJ2-5
TGTGCCATCAGTGAGTTCGGACTAGCGGGGTTCCGGACGTGGGCTCGCGAGCAGTACTTC CAISEFGLAGFRTWAREQYF TRBV10-3 TRBD2 once TRBJ2-7
TGTGCCAGTAGTATACAGGCCAACTCTGGGGCCAACGTCCTGACTTTC CASSIQANSGANVLTF TRBV19 NA NA TRBJ2-6
TGTGCCAGCAGCCAAGACGGGGGAGTAGGAGAGACCCAGTACTTC CASSQDGGVGETQYF TRBV4-2 NA NA TRBJ2-5
TGTGCCAGCAGCTCAAGAGGAGCCTATGGCTACACCTTC CASSSRGAYGYTF TRBV7-2 NA NA TRBJ1-2
TGTGCCAGCTCACCCCTAGGACAGGGGGAGGACTATGGCTACACCTTC CASSPLGQGEDYGYTF TRBV18 TRBD1 NA TRBJ1-2
TGCGCCAGCAGTTATACAGGGTACACTGAAGCTTTCTTT CASSYTGYTEAFF TRBV5-1 NA NA TRBJ1-1